This TCR beta chain derives from a study of blood T cell repertoires in COVID-19 (dated by TCRdb to the early 2020s). Describing the broader study: Samples covering the acute and convalescent phases of COVID-19 were provided by collaborators in the United States, Italy and Spain. The material from the prospective study consisted of cDNA or gDNA derived from T cells, B-cell-depleted T cells, or PBMCs. The dataset comprised deeply sampled blood TCRbeta repertoires from subjects exposed to, actively infected with, or recovered from COVID-19. The repertoires were released in a freely available public database meant as a resource for research on the immune response to SARS-CoV-2. The samples were drawn from the first 160 participants of the ongoing ImmuneRACE study and from under 1,500 subjects provided by 6 global collaborators. Sample metadata almost always included a de-identified subject ID, COVID-19 status, age in years and sex. Where available, HLA class I and class II types were obtained from metadata supplied by the sample provider rather than from assay-based typing.

Whole blood was collected in K2EDTA tubes by collaborating institutions according to the institutions' own protocols. For TCRbeta analysis, collaborators shipped samples in one of three forms: frozen whole blood, isolated PBMCs, or DNA extracted from either of those sample types. CDR1 is given as PRHDT and CDR2 as FYEKMQ, both from the germline V gene (reference sequence). V and J are trimmed by 4 bases and 4 bases, and the gene matches miss 5 bases of the junction. Its CDR3 holds 14 amino acids, cysteine through phenylalanine. Only the CDR3 region is kept as DNA, spanning 42 bases read in frame from base 1. TCRbeta CDR3 regions were amplified from genomic DNA using the immunoSEQ Assay, a bias-controlled multiplex PCR. The source study handled its data this way. Nucleated cell counts per sample were estimated from amplification of reference gene primers within the assay. To quantify the absolute abundance of each unique TCRbeta CDR3 rearrangement, sequence reads were collapsed and filtered. For each sample, productive Simpson clonality was calculated as the square root of Simpson's diversity index across productive rearrangements. TCRdb took over this immuneACCESS table, retaining in-frame rearrangements with V and J assigned. Such tables are incomplete; in checked studies, under half of the missing clones stem from an unresolved V gene, and the remainder is unexplained. D and trimming come from the DNA, and the V and J calls and clone size come from that table. This sample has some 200,000 clones in its table, and about 88% of those were observed once. Together, the top ten hold 4.8% of the sample.

Broad study findings and their caveats: Clinical and demographic metadata were provided uncurated, with the amount varying by source and participant.

With respect to this clone: The specificity of this receptor is unknown. Base qualities are not at hand, and no much larger clone is one base apart.

The V and J genes are TRBV13 and TRBJ1-1; 8 junctional bases match TRBD1. Sequenced input: peripheral blood. The sequence was obtained from a woman in her thirties or forties with acute or convalescent COVID-19. The CDR3 amino acid sequence is: CASSSRGQGTEAFF. DNA sequence: TGTGCCAGCAGCTCCAGGGGGCAGGGCACTGAAGCTTTCTTT.